These 21 T cell receptor beta chains were sequenced from one sample in a study of T cells in Graves' hyperthyroidism and ophthalmopathy. Amplified regions were TCR beta CDR3 sequences from RNA transcripts. Carried out on the TCR CDR3, a first-round RT-PCR used the HTBI primer set. Each CDR3 protein gets one entry after TCRdb re-called the multiplex PCR reads with MiXCR. The sample includes tens of thousands of distinct CDR3 sequences, approximately 50% of them seen just once. The sample consisted of peripheral blood or thyroid tissue (not recorded which). The receptors were sampled from a man between 18 and 29 years old with Graves' hyperthyroidism.

The genes are TRBV20-1 and TRBJ1-5; 10 bases map to TRBD1. The CDR3 has 14 amino acids. J gave up 4 bases and V 5 bases, and 5 bases lay outside the gene matches. CDR1 is DFQATT, CDR2 SNEGSKA, per germline (reference sequence). The CDR3 nucleotides read TGCAGTGCTCCACGGGACAGGGGTAATCAGCCCCAGCATTTT. This gives the protein CSAPRDRGNQPQHF.

This clonotype is medium-sized within its sample. The gene calls are TRBV20-1 and TRBJ2-5; 12 bases are a match to TRBD2. Germline V lookup: CDR1 DFQATT, CDR2 SNEGSKA (reference sequence). The CDR3 is made up of 13 amino acids. Trimming cost V 5 bases and J 5 bases; bases outside gene matches: 3. The CDR3 loop is CSAGTSGGETQYF. CDR3 DNA sequence: TGCAGTGCTGGAACTAGCGGGGGGGAGACCCAGTACTTC.

The chain has TRBV4-1 and TRBJ2-7, with D possibly being TRBD1 (6 bases). Germline CDR1 reads MGHRA; CDR2 reads YSYEKL. There are 16 residues in the CDR3. V dropped 2 bases and J dropped 2 bases, with 16 bases sitting between them. In DNA, the CDR3 is TGCGCCAGCAGCCAAATGCTGAAGACAGGACCCTACGAGCAGTACTTC. This translates into CASSQMLKTGPYEQYF.

This rearrangement joins TRBV9 to TRBJ2-5, with D possibly matching TRBD1 (6 bases). This CDR3 region has 20 residues. Germline CDR1 SGDLS, CDR2 YYNGEE. The V end lost 4 bases, the J end lost 1 base, and 29 bases lay between the germline ends. Here the CDR3 reads CASSQDPFLRPQGSQETQYF. Here the CDR3 DNA reads TGTGCCAGCAGCCAAGATCCCTTCCTGAGGCCTCAGGGGTCCCAAGAGACCCAGTACTTC.

The chain links TRBV2 to TRBJ1-5; 9 bases line up with TRBD1. Trimming cost V 6 bases and J 7 bases; bases outside gene matches: 7. The CDR3 runs to 14 residues. CDR1 is SNHLY and CDR2 is FYNNEI in the germline V gene. This CDR3 reads CASRGGTGRQPQHF. DNA of the CDR3: TGTGCCAGCAGAGGAGGGACAGGGAGACAGCCCCAGCATTTT.

Note on this clonotype: One base away lies a much larger clone, so this may be a sequencing read error. This chain links TRBV6-2 or TRBV6-3 with TRBJ2-5, with 7 nucleotides matching TRBD2. CDR1 and CDR2 from the germline V gene are MNHEY and SVGEGT. The J segment lost 3 bases and the V segment lost 9 bases, leaving 13 bases of the junction unmatched. This CDR3 contains 15 residues. In DNA form, the CDR3 reads TGTGCCAGTGGGGATCCACTAGCGAGAGAAGAGACCCAGTACTTC. This encodes CASGDPLAREETQYF.

The CDR3, as DNA: TGCAGTGCTAGACAGGGGGCGCATGAGACCCAGTACTTC. Translating gives CSARQGAHETQYF. The chain uses TRBV20-1 and TRBJ2-5, with TRBD1 identical over 8 bases. V shed 2 bases, J shed 5 bases, and the junction held 4 bases outside the gene matches. The CDR3 spans 13 residues. Germline V CDR1 and CDR2: DFQATT, SNEGSKA (reference sequence).

This clonotype was counted at least ten times. V usage is TRBV6-5 and J usage is TRBJ2-7, with 9 bases lining up with TRBD1. Trimming at V came to 7 bases and at J to 3 bases, leaving 7 bases not matched to a gene. The CDR3 spans 14 residues. The germline V gene has CDR1 MNHEY and CDR2 SVGAGI. CDR3 DNA sequence: TGTGCCAGCAATCGTGGGACAGGGCTCTACGAGCAGTACTTC. Amino acid sequence: CASNRGTGLYEQYF.

In its sample, this clonotype was seen many times. This chain joins TRBV29-1 and TRBJ1-4; no firm D call. Trimming removed 4 bases at V and 5 bases at J, with 8 bases between. CDR1 and CDR2 from the germline V gene are SQVTM and ANQGSEA. The CDR3 sequence is 12 residues long. The CDR3 DNA sequence: TGCAGCGTTGGCATGCCGAATGAAAAACTGTTTTTT. Its protein is CSVGMPNEKLFF.

The V call is TRBV11-2, the J call TRBJ2-2; D call uncertain. This CDR3 has 12 amino acids. Trimming took 6 bases from V and 4 from J, leaving 6 bases between them. Looked up from germline, CDR1 is SGHAT and CDR2 is FQNNGV. CDR3 DNA: TGTGCCAGCAGGTCACTCACCGGGGAGCTGTTTTTT. Amino acids: CASRSLTGELFF.

This clonotype has at least ten counts. The V and J genes are TRBV29-1 and TRBJ2-6; 7 nucleotides agree with TRBD2. There are 14 residues in the CDR3. Per the germline V gene, CDR1 is SQVTM and CDR2 is ANQGSEA. V trimming: 7 bases; J trimming: 0 bases; junction bases outside the gene matches: 3. The CDR3 DNA reads TGCAGCGCGGGGGAGGGCTCTGGGGCCAACGTCCTGACTTTC. It yields the protein CSAGEGSGANVLTF.

The chain employs TRBV20-1 and TRBJ1-5; 8 positions match TRBD1. The V gene's germline CDR1 is DFQATT and CDR2 SNEGSKA (reference sequence). The CDR3 is made up of 13 amino acids. Unmatched junction bases numbered 6, after V lost 4 bases and J lost 7 bases. CDR3 in DNA: TGCAGTGCTACAGGGGGCGCGAAACAGCCCCAGCATTTT. Protein sequence: CSATGGAKQPQHF.

This clonotype was seen a handful of times. The chain combines TRBV7-6 with TRBJ1-5; D possibly corresponds to TRBD1 (5 bases). Per germline, CDR1 SGHVS and CDR2 FNYEAQ. The CDR3 spans 15 residues. V lost 0 bases and J 3 bases, leaving 9 bases between the germline ends. CDR3 sequence reads: CASSLADSPNQPQHF. DNA of the CDR3: TGTGCCAGCAGCTTAGCCGACAGCCCCAATCAGCCCCAGCATTTT.

This clonotype appeared a few times. V is TRBV19 and J is TRBJ1-1; D not resolved. Germline values: CDR1 LNHDA, CDR2 SQIVND (reference sequence). The CDR3 has 11 amino acids. Deletions cut 9 bases from V and 7 bases from J, with 12 bases between. The CDR3 coding sequence is TGTGCCAGCACCGACGCGGTTGAAGCTTTCTTT. The encoded protein is CASTDAVEAFF. The whole variable domain, remainder taken from reference TRBV19 and TRBJ1-1, is DGGITQSPKYLFRKEGQNVTLSCEQNLNHDAMYWYRQDPGQGLRLIYYSQIVNDFQKGDIAEGYSVSREKKESFPLTVTSAQKNPTAFYLCASTDAVEAFFGQGTRLTVV.

This clonotype was recorded once. This rearrangement joins TRBV7-2 to TRBJ2-7; 11 nucleotides agree with TRBD2. In germline, CDR1 is SGHTA, CDR2 FQGNSA. J lost 0 bases, V lost 0 bases, and 4 bases had no gene match. CDR3 length: 17 amino acids. The CDR3 region is CASSLALAGGRSYEQYF. CDR3 bases: TGTGCCAGCAGCTTAGCGCTAGCGGGAGGCCGCTCCTACGAGCAGTACTTC.

The rearrangement joins TRBV7-2 to TRBJ2-7; 9 bases agree with TRBD1. CDR3 length equals 14 residues. Germline V gene sequence: CDR1 SGHTA, CDR2 FQGNSA. V lost 9 bases to trimming and J lost 3 bases; unmatched junction nucleotides: 9. CDR3 region: CARSRLGQGYEQYF. The CDR3 region has the DNA TGTGCCAGGAGCCGATTGGGACAGGGCTACGAGCAGTACTTC.

V usage is TRBV10-3 and J usage is TRBJ1-3, with D tentatively TRBD1 (5 bases). Looked up from germline, CDR1 is ENHRY and CDR2 is SYGVKD. V was trimmed by 8 bases and J by 3 bases, leaving 11 bases between them. The CDR3 length is 13 residues. The DNA for the CDR3 is TGTGCCATCGTCTCAGGGTTTGGAAACACCATATATTTT. This codes for CAIVSGFGNTIYF.

As regards this clonotype: This may stem from a read error, because a much larger clone lies one nucleotide away. In DNA, the CDR3 is TGCAGCGTGGGGCCCGGGACTAGCGGGAGCCACGAGCAGTACTTC. Protein product: CSVGPGTSGSHEQYF. This chain uses TRBV29-1 with TRBJ2-7; TRBD2 matches at 14 bases. Trimming at V came to 6 bases and at J to 5 bases, leaving 9 bases not matched to a gene. CDR3 length equals 15 residues. The germline V gene has CDR1 SQVTM and CDR2 ANQGSEA.

The CDR3 coding sequence is TGCAGCGTTGAACCAGGGACGGATAACACTGAAGCTTTCTTT. Its protein product is CSVEPGTDNTEAFF. The rearrangement uses TRBV29-1 and TRBJ1-1; D is possibly TRBD1 (5 bases). The CDR3 totals 14 residues. Germline V gene data show CDR1 as SQVTM and CDR2 as ANQGSEA. V lost 2 bases to trimming and J lost 2 bases, with 12 bases between them.

This clonotype was picked up many times. V and J are TRBV11-2 and TRBJ2-7, with TRBD2 matching over 10 bases. V was clipped by 7 bases and J by 5 bases; unmatched bases: 17. The germline V gene has CDR1 SGHAT and CDR2 FQNNGV. The CDR3 length is 17 residues. The CDR3 coding sequence is TGTGCCAGCACCCGGAGGGGGGGGAGCGGGGGGGTTCACGAGCAGTACTTC. This codes for CASTRRGGSGGVHEQYF.

This clonotype was counted many times. The chain is built from TRBV4-1 and TRBJ1-2; D is possibly TRBD1 (6 bases). The V end lost 0 bases, the J end lost 7 bases, and 18 bases lay between the germline ends. Per the germline V gene, CDR1 is MGHRA and CDR2 is YSYEKL. The CDR3 sequence is 16 residues long. The CDR3 DNA reads TGCGCCAGCAGCCAAGAATTTTCTAACAGGGCGGCTGGCTACACCTTC. Amino acid sequence: CASSQEFSNRAAGYTF.